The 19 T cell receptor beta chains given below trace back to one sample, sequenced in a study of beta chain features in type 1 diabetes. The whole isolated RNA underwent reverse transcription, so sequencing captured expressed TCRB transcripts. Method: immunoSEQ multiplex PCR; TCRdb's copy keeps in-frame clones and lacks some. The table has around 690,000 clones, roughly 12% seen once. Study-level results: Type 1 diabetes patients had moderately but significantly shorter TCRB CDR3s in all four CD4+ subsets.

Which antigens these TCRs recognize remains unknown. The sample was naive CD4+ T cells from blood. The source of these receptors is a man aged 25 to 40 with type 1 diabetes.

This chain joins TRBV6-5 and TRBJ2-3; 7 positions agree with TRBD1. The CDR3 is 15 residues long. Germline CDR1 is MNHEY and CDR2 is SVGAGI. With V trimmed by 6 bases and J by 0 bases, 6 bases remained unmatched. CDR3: CASRETGQSTDTQYF. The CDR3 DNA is TGTGCCAGCAGAGAGACGGGACAGAGCACAGATACGCAGTATTTT.

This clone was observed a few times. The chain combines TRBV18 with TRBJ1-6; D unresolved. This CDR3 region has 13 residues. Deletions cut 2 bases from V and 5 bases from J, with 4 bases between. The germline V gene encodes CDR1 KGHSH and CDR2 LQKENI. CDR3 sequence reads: CASSPEHNSPLHF. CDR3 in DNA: TGTGCCAGCTCACCAGAACATAATTCACCCCTCCACTTT. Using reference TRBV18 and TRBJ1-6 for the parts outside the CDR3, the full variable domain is NAGVMQNPRHLVRRRGQEARLRCSPMKGHSHVYWYRQLPEEGLKFMVYLQKENIIDESGMPKERFSAEFPKEGPSILRIQQVVRGDSAAYFCASSPEHNSPLHFGNGTRLTVT.

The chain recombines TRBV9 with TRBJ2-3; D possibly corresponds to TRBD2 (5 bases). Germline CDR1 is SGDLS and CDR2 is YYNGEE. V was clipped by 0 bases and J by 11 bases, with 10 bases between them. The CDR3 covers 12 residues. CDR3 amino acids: CASSVEWEKQYF. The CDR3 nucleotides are TGTGCCAGCAGCGTAGAGTGGGAGAAGCAGTATTTT. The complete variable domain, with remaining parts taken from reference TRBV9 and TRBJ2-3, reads DSGVTQTPKHLITATGQRVTLRCSPRSGDLSVYWYQQSLDQGLQFLIQYYNGEERAKGNILERFSAQQFPDLHSELNLSSLELGDSALYFCASSVEWEKQYFGPGTRLTVL.

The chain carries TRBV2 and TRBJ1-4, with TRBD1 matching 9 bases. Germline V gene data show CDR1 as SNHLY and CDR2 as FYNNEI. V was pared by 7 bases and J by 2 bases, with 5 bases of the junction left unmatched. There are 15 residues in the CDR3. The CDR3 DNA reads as TGTGCCAGCACGGGACAGGGACAGACTAATGAAAAACTGTTTTTT. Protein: CASTGQGQTNEKLFF.

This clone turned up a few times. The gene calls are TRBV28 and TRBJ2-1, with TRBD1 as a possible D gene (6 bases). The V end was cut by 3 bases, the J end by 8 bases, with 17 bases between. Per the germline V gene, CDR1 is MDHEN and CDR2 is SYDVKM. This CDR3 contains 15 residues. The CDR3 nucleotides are TGTGCCAGCAGTTTGGTACAGGGAGACGTAGATGAGCAGTTCTTC. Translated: CASSLVQGDVDEQFF.

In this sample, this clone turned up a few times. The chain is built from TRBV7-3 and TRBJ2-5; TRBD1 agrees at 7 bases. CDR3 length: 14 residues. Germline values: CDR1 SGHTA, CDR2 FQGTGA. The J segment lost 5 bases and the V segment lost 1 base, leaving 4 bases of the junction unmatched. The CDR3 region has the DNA TGTGCCAGCAGCTTAAGAGGGGGCGACGAGACCCAGTACTTC. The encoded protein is CASSLRGGDETQYF.

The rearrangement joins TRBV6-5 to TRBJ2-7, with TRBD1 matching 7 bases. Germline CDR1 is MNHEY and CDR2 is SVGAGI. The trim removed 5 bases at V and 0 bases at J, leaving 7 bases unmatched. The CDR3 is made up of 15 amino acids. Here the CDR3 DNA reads TGTGCCAGCAGTCGGGACAGCAGCAACTCCTACGAGCAGTACTTC. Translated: CASSRDSSNSYEQYF.

The CDR3 region is CASSEWGNEQFF. The CDR3 DNA is TGTGCCAGCAGCGAGTGGGGGAATGAGCAGTTCTTC. V and J are TRBV9 and TRBJ2-1, with D perhaps given as TRBD1 or TRBD2 (5 bases each). The V and J ends lost 3 bases and 7 bases respectively, with 8 bases between them. This CDR3 is built from 12 residues. The V gene's germline CDR1 is SGDLS and CDR2 YYNGEE.

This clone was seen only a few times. The CDR3 region has the DNA TGTGCCAGCAGCTTAGGGGACAGCTTACCGAACACCGGGGAGCTGTTTTTT. It yields the protein CASSLGDSLPNTGELFF. The V gene is TRBV7-3, the J gene TRBJ2-2, with 7 bases lining up with TRBD1. Losses at the gene ends were 2 bases for V and 0 bases for J; bases not matched to a gene: 6. The CDR3 consists of 17 residues. Germline-derived CDR1 and CDR2 are SGHTA and FQGTGA.

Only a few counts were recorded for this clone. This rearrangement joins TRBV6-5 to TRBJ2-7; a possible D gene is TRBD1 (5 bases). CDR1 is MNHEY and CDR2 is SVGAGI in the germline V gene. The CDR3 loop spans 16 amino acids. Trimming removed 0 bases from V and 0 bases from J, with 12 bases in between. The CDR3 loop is CASSYSRAGRSYEQYF. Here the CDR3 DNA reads TGTGCCAGCAGTTACTCGAGAGCAGGGCGCTCCTACGAGCAGTACTTC.

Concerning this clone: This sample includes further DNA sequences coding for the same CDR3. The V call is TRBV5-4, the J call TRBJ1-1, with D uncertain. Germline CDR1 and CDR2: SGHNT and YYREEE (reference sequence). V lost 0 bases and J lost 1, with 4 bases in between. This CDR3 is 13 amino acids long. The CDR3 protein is CASSLAGNTEAFF. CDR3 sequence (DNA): TGTGCCAGCAGCTTGGCAGGGAACACTGAAGCTTTCTTT. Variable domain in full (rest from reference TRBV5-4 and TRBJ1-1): ETGVTQSPTHLIKTRGQQVTLRCSSQSGHNTVSWYQQALGQGPQFIFQYYREEENGRGNFPPRFSGLQFPNYSSELNVNALELDDSALYLCASSLAGNTEAFFGQGTRLTVV.

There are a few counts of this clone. CDR3: CASSQVTGKEPQAFF. Here the CDR3 DNA reads TGCGCCAGCAGCCAAGTTACAGGGAAGGAACCTCAAGCTTTCTTT. The J gene is TRBJ1-1, the V gene TRBV4-3; a weak D match, TRBD1 (6 bases). This CDR3 comprises 15 residues. Germline CDR1 is LGHNA and CDR2 is YSLEER. The germline V and J ends were trimmed by 1 base and 9 bases, with 18 bases remaining between them.

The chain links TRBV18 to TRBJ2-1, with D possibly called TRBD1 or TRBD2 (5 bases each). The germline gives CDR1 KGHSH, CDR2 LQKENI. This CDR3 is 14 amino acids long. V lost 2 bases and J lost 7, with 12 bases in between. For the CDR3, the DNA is TGTGCCAGCTCACCAACGGGACCCCGGAATGAGCAGTTCTTC. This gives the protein CASSPTGPRNEQFF.

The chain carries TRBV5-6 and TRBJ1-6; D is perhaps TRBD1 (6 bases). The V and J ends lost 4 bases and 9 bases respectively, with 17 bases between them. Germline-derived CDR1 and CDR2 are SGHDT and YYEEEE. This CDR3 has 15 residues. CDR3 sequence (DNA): TGTGCCAGCAGCATCAGGGGTCAGGCAATTTCACCCCTCCACTTT. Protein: CASSIRGQAISPLHF.

The CDR3 DNA reads TGCAGCGTTCAGGGGACCCGGGCGGACGAGCAGTACTTC. This codes for CSVQGTRADEQYF. The gene calls are TRBV29-1 and TRBJ2-7; D possibly corresponds to TRBD1 (6 bases). The CDR3 sequence is 13 residues long. Germline V gene data show CDR1 as SQVTM and CDR2 as ANQGSEA. Between the trimmed V and J ends, which lost 5 bases and 5 bases, there was a span of 16 bases.

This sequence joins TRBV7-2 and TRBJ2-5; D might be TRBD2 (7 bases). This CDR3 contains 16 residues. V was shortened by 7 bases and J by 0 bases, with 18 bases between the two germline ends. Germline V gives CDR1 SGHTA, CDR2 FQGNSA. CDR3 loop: CASIPGSGTYQETQYF. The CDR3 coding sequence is TGTGCCAGCATCCCTGGGAGCGGGACATACCAAGAGACCCAGTACTTC.

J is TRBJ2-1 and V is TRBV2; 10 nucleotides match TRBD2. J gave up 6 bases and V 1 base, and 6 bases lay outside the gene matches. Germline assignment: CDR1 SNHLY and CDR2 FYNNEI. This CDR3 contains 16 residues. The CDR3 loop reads CASSEGLAGASNEQFF. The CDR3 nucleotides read TGTGCCAGCAGTGAAGGCCTAGCGGGGGCAAGCAATGAGCAGTTCTTC.

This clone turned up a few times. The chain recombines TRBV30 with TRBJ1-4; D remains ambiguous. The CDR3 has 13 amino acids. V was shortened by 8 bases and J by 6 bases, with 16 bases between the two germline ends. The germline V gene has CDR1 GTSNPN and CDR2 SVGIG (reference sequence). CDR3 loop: CAQSHGPDEKLFF. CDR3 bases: TGTGCCCAAAGCCATGGGCCTGATGAAAAACTGTTTTTT.

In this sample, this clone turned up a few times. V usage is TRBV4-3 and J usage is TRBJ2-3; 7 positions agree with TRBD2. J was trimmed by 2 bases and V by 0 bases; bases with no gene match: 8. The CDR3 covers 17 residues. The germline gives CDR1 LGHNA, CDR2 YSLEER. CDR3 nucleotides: TGCGCCAGCAGCCAAGATTTGCTCGCGGGGGTCACAGATACGCAGTATTTT. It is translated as CASSQDLLAGVTDTQYF.